The TCR beta chain described here comes from a study of CD8 T cells in Susac syndrome. The RNA input was roughly 0.45 to 1 ug, and it was reverse transcribed with random hexamers. An immunoSEQ multiplex PCR generated amplified TCR beta CDR3 products spanning 54 Vbeta and 13 Jbeta. TCRdb called the immunoSEQ multiplex PCR reads again in MiXCR, with one record for every CDR3 protein. The sample yields tens of thousands of distinct CDR3 sequences, about 94% seen once. There are 11 residues in the CDR3. V lost 6 bases to trimming and J lost 3 bases, with 9 bases between them. Per the germline V gene, CDR1 is DFQATT and CDR2 is SNEGSKA (reference sequence).

The receptor's source is a human donor with Susac syndrome. Sequenced input: CD8+ T cells from PBMCs. The rearrangement links TRBV20-1 to TRBJ2-7; D is uncertain. The CDR3 reads CSARILYEQYF. CDR3 sequence (DNA): TGCAGTGCCAGAATCCTCTACGAGCAGTACTTC.